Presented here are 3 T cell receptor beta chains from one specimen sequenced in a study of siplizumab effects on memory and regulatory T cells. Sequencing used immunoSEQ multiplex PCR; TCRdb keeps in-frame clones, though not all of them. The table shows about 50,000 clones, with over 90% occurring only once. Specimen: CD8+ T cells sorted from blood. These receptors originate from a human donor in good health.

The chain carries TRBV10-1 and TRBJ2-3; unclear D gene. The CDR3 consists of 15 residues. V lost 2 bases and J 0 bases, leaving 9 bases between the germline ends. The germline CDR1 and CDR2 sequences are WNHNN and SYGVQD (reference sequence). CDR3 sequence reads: CASSEMVVSTDTQYF. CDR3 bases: TGCGCCAGCAGTGAGATGGTGGTGAGCACAGATACGCAGTATTTT.

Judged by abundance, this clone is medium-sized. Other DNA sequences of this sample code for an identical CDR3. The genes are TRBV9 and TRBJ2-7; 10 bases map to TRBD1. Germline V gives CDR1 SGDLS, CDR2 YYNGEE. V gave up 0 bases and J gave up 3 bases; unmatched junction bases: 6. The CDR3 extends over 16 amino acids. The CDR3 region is CASSVGSGTGDYEQYF. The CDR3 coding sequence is TGTGCCAGCAGCGTAGGATCCGGGACAGGGGACTACGAGCAGTACTTC.

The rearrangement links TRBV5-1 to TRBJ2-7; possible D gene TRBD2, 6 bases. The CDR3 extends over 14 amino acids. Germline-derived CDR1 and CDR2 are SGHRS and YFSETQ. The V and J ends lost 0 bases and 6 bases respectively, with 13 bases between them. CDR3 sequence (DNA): TGCGCCAGCAGCTTGGATGGGGACTCGGGCGAGCAGTACTTC. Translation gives CASSLDGDSGEQYF.